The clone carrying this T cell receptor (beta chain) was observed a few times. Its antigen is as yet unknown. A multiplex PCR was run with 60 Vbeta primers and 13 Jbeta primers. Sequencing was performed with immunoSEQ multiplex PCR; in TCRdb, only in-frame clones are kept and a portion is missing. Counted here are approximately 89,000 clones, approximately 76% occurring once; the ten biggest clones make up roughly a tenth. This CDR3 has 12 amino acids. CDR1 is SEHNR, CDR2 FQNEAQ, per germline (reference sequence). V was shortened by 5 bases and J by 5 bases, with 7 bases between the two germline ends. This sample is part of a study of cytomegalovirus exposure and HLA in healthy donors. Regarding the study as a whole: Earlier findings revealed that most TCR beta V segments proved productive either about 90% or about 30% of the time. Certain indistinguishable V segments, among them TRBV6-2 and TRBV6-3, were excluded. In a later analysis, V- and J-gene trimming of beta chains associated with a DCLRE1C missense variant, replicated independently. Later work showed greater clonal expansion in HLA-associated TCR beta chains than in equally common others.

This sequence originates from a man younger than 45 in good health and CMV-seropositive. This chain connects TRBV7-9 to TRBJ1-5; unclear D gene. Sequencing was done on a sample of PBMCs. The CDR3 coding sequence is TGTGCCAGCAGCCGCGGAGATCAGCCCCAGCATTTT. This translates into CASSRGDQPQHF.